A single sample gave rise to the 5 T cell receptor beta chains below, sequenced in a study of shared clonotypes between healthy human individuals. Some clones are missing from TCRdb's copy, which holds only in-frame ones; the method was immunoSEQ multiplex PCR. The table lists roughly 2,300,000 clones, less than 95% of them singletons. Sequencing was performed on naive CD4+ T cells from PBMCs. As for subset: CD45RA+ positively selected. These receptors all stem from a man in his late teens or twenties in good health. Some clones in this sample may be carry-over from other donors' samples.

Turning to this clone: Other DNA sequences in the same sample also yield this CDR3. The genes are TRBV6-5 and TRBJ2-1; D is ambiguous. Germline CDR1 is MNHEY and CDR2 is SVGAGI. V lost 5 bases and J lost 5, with 4 bases in between. This CDR3 region has 11 residues. In nucleotides, the CDR3 is TGTGCCAGCAGTCGGAACAATGAGCAGTTCTTC. Its protein is CASSRNNEQFF.

This chain connects TRBV5-1 to TRBJ2-7; no reliable D call. V lost 0 bases to trimming and J lost 5 bases, with 6 bases between them. Germline CDR1 SGHRS, CDR2 YFSETQ. The CDR3 extends over 12 amino acids. DNA for the CDR3: TGCGCCAGCAGCTTGGTCCAGAACGAGCAGTACTTC. Protein sequence: CASSLVQNEQYF. The entire variable domain, with the rest obtained from reference TRBV5-1 and TRBJ2-7, is as follows: KAGVTQTPRYLIKTRGQQVTLSCSPISGHRSVSWYQQTPGQGLQFLFEYFSETQRNKGNFPGRFSGRQFSNSRSEMNVSTLELGDSALYLCASSLVQNEQYFGPGTRLTVT.

V usage is TRBV28 and J usage is TRBJ2-3; 11 nucleotides align to TRBD2. The CDR3 length is 17 residues. The germline CDR1 and CDR2 sequences are MDHEN and SYDVKM. V dropped 4 bases and J dropped 7; count of bases not matched to a gene: 13. The CDR3 sequence is CASSSTTSGSDLYTQYF. CDR3 coding DNA: TGTGCCAGCAGTTCCACCACTAGCGGGAGCGATTTGTATACGCAGTATTTT.

This chain joins TRBV28 and TRBJ2-2; tentatively, D is TRBD2 (5 bases). Germline V lookup: CDR1 MDHEN, CDR2 SYDVKM. The length of the CDR3 is 14 residues. Trimming removed 4 bases at V and 4 bases at J, with 10 bases between. CDR3 coding DNA: TGTGCCAGCAGTTCCCCGGGGATCACCGGGGAGCTGTTTTTT. It encodes CASSSPGITGELFF.

This chain joins TRBV5-1 and TRBJ2-3; maybe TRBD1 (5 bases). The CDR3 totals 16 residues. Trimming cost V 4 bases and J 4 bases, with 19 bases left between them. Per germline, CDR1 SGHRS and CDR2 YFSETQ. CDR3 sequence: CASSKNKEGAADTQYF. Here the CDR3 DNA reads TGCGCCAGCAGCAAAAACAAAGAAGGGGCCGCAGATACGCAGTATTTT.